This T cell receptor beta chain was obtained from a study of graft-versus-host responses after intestinal transplantation. About the research overall: Every one of the recipients received anti-thymocyte globulin induction and afterwards took tacrolimus and steroids for roughly three years. Study-wide findings and caveats: Investigators detected GvH clones in recipient marrow, with some emerging earlier in ileum or blood. Peak GvH clone levels in circulation were associated with early post-transplant HvG declines.

The culture paired around 200,000 irradiated violet-dye-labeled stimulators with around 200,000 CFSE-labeled responders. Proliferating CFSE-low CD3+CD4+ and CD3+CD8+ responders were sorted post-reaction. Libraries were prepared by immunoSEQ multiplex PCR; TCRdb keeps only in-frame clonotypes and omits some of them. Among about 23,000 clones listed, roughly two fifths were seen once. CDR1 and CDR2 from the germline V gene are LGHNA and YNFKEQ. V was trimmed by 5 bases and J by 3 bases, leaving 5 bases between them. The CDR3 is made up of 11 amino acids. The genes are TRBV4-2 and TRBJ2-7; D ambiguous. This TCR was recovered from a human patient who was an organ donor for intestinal transplantation. Sample: alloreactive CD8+ T cells from a mixed lymphocyte reaction culture, taken before transplantation. Subset: CFSE-low proliferating T cells sorted from roughly 6-day pre-transplant mixed lymphocyte reaction (GvH or HvG direction). CDR3 DNA sequence: TGTGCCAGCAGCTTGGGCTACGAGCAGTACTTC. It yields the protein CASSLGYEQYF.